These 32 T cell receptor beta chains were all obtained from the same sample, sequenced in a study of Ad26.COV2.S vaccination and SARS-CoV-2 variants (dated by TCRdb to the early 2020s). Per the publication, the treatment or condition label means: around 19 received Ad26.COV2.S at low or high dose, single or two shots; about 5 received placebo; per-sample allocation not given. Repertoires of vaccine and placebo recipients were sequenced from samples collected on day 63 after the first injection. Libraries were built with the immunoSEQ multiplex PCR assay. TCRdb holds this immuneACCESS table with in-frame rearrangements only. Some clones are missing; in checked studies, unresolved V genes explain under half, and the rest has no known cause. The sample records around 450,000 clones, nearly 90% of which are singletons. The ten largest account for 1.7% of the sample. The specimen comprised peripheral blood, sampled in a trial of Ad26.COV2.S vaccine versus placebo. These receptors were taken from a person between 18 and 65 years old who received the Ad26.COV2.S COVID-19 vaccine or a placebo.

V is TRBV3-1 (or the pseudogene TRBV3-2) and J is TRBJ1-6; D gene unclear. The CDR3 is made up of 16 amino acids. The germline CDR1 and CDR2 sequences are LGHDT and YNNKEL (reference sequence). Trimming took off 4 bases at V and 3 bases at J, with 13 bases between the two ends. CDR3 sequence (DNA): TGTGCCAGCAGCCCCAGGACGGAAGTCTATAATTCACCCCTCCACTTT. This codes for CASSPRTEVYNSPLHF.

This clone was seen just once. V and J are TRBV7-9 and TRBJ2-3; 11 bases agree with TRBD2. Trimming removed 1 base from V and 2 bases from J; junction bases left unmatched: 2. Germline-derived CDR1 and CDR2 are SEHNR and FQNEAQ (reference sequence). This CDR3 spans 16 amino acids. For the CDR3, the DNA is TGTGCCAGCAGCTTAGGACTAGCGGGGACCACAGATACGCAGTATTTT. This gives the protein CASSLGLAGTTDTQYF.

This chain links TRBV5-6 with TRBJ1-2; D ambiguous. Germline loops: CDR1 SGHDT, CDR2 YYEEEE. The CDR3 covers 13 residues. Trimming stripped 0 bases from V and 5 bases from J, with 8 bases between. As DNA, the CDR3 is TGTGCCAGCAGCTTGGCCAAAGGATATGGCTACACCTTC. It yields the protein CASSLAKGYGYTF.

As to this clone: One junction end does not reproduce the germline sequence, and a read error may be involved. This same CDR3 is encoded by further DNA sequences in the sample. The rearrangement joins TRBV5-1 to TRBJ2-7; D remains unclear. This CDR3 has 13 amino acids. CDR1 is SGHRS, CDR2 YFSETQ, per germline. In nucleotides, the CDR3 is TGCGCCAGCAGCTTGGAAGGACGGACCGAGCAGTACTTT. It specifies CASSLEGRTEQYF.

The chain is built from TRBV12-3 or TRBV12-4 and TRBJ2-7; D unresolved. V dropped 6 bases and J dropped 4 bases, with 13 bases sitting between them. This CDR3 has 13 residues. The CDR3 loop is CASSSDPIYEQYF. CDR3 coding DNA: TGTGCCAGCAGCTCCGACCCGATTTACGAGCAGTACTTC.

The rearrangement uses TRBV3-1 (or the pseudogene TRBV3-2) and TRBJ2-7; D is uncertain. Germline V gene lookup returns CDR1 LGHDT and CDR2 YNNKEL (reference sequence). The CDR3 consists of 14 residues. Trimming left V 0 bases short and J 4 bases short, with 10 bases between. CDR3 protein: CASSQEAVSYEQYF. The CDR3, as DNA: TGTGCCAGCAGCCAAGAGGCGGTCTCATACGAGCAGTACTTC.

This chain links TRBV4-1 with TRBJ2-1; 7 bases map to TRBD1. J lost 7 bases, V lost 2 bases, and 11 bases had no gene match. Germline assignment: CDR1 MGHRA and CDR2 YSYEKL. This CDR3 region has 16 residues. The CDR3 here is CASSQPRQGRGNEQFF. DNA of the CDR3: TGCGCCAGCAGCCAACCAAGACAGGGACGTGGGAATGAGCAGTTCTTC.

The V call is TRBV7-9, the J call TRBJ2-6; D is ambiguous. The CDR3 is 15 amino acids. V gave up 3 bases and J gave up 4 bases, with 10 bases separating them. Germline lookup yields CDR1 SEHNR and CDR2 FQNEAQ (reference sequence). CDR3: CASSFFQGGANVLTF. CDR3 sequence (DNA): TGTGCCAGCAGCTTTTTTCAAGGCGGGGCCAACGTCCTGACTTTC.

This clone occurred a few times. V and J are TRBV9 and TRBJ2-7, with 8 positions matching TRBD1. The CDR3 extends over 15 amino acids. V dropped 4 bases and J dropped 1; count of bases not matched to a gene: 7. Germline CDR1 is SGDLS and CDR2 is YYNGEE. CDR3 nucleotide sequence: TGTGCCAGCAGCCCCAGGGGGCCTGAATCCTACGAGCAGTACTTC. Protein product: CASSPRGPESYEQYF. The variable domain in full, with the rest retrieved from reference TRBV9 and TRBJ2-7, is DSGVTQTPKHLITATGQRVTLRCSPRSGDLSVYWYQQSLDQGLQFLIQYYNGEERAKGNILERFSAQQFPDLHSELNLSSLELGDSALYFCASSPRGPESYEQYFGPGTRLTVT.

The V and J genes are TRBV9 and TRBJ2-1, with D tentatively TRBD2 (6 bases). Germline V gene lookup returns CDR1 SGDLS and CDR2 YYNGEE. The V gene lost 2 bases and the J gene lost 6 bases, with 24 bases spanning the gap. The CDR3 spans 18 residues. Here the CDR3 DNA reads TGTGCCAGCAGCGTCCAGGGACCCGGGTTAGCGGCATCCAATGAGCAGTTCTTC. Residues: CASSVQGPGLAASNEQFF.

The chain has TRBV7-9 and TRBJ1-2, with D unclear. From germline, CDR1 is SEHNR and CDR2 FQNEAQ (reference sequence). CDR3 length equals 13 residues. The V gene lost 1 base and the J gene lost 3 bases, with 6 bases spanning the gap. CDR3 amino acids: CASSLVGDYGYTF. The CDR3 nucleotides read TGTGCCAGCAGCTTAGTTGGGGACTATGGCTACACCTTC.

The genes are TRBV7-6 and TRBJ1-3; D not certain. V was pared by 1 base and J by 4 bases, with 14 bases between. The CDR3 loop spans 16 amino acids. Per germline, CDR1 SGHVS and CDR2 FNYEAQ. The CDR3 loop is CASSLGLAYEGNTIYF. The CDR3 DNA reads TGTGCCAGCAGCTTAGGTTTAGCCTACGAGGGAAACACCATATATTTT.

CDR3 sequence reads: CASSSHSGQQRGNQPQHF. For the CDR3, the DNA is TGTGCCAGTAGTTCCCATTCGGGACAGCAACGAGGCAATCAGCCCCAGCATTTT. J is TRBJ1-5 and V is TRBV19, with 7 positions matching TRBD1. The CDR3 spans 18 residues. Per the germline V gene, CDR1 is LNHDA and CDR2 is SQIVND (reference sequence). J lost 2 bases, V lost 5 bases, and 15 bases had no gene match.

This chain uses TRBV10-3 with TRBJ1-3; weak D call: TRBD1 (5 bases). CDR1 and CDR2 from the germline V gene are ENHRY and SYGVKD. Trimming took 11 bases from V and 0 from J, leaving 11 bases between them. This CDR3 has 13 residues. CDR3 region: CAHRGFSGNTIYF. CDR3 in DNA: TGTGCCCATCGGGGCTTCTCTGGAAACACCATATATTTT.

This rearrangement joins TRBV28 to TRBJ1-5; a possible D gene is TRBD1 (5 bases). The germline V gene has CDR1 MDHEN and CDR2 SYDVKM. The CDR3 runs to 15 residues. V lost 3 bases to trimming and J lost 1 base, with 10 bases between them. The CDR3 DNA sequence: TGTGCCAGCAGTTTTCTGGGGGTAAGCAATCAGCCCCAGCATTTT. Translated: CASSFLGVSNQPQHF.

The CDR3: CASSPGPGSSWALHF. CDR3 bases: TGTGCCAGCTCACCAGGGCCAGGGTCTTCCTGGGCCCTCCACTTT. The V and J genes are TRBV18 and TRBJ1-6; TRBD1 is a possible D gene (5 bases). The V gene's germline CDR1 is KGHSH and CDR2 LQKENI. The CDR3 is 15 amino acids. V was trimmed by 2 bases and J by 14 bases, leaving 19 bases between them.

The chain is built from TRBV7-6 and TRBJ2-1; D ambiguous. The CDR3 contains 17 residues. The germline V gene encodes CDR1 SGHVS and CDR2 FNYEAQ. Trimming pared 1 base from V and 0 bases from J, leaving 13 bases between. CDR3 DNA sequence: TGTGCCAGCAGCTTAGAGGTGGCATCCGGCTCCTACAATGAGCAGTTCTTC. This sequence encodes CASSLEVASGSYNEQFF.

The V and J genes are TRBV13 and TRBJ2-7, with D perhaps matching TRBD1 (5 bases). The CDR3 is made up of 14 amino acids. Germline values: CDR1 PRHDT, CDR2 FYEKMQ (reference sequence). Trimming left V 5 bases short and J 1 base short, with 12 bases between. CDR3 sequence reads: CASSHDRISYEQYF. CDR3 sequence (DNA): TGTGCCAGCAGCCATGACAGAATATCCTACGAGCAGTACTTC.

The CDR3 is CASSTPGASYEQYF. DNA for the CDR3: TGTGCCAGCAGCACCCCCGGCGCCTCCTACGAGCAGTACTTC. The chain couples TRBV28 to TRBJ2-7, with D uncertain. The CDR3 length is 14 residues. Trimming shortened V by 6 bases and J by 0 bases, and 12 bases separated the two germline ends. CDR1 is MDHEN, CDR2 SYDVKM, per germline.

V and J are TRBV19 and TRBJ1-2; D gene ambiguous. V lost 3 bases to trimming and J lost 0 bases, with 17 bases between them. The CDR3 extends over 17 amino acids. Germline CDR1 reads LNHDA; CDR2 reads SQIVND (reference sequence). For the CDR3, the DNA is TGTGCCAGTAGTATCGCAGGACGACTCTTAGCTAACTATGGCTACACCTTC. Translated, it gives CASSIAGRLLANYGYTF.

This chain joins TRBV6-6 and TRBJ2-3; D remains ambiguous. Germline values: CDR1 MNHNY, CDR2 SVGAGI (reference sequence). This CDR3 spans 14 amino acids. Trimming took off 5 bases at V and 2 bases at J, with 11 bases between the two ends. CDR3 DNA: TGTGCCAGCAGTCAGTCAGGATCCACAGATACGCAGTATTTT. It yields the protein CASSQSGSTDTQYF.

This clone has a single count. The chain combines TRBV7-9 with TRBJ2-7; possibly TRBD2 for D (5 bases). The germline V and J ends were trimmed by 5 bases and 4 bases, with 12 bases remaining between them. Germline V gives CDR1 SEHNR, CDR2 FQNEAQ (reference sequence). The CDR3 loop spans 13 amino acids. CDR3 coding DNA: TGTGCCAGCAGCCCACCCGGGGAGTACGAGCAGTACTTC. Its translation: CASSPPGEYEQYF.

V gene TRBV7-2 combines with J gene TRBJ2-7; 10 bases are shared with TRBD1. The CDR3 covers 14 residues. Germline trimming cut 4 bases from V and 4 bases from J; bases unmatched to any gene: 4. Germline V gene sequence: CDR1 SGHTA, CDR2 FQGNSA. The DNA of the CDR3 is TGTGCCAGCAGCTCGACAGGGGGCGGATACGAGCAGTACTTC. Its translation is CASSSTGGGYEQYF.

In DNA, the CDR3 is TGTGCCAGCAGTGCCTGGACAGGGGATAGAAACACCATATATTTT. Residues: CASSAWTGDRNTIYF. The chain uses TRBV25-1 and TRBJ1-3; 9 bases are shared with TRBD1. CDR1 is MGHDK and CDR2 is SYGVNS in the germline V gene. V was clipped by 4 bases and J by 5 bases; unmatched bases: 6. This CDR3 contains 15 residues. The variable domain in full, completed from reference TRBV25-1 and TRBJ1-3, reads EADIYQTPRYLVIGTGKKITLECSQTMGHDKMYWYQQDPGMELHLIHYSYGVNSTEKGDLSSESTVSRIRTEHFPLTLESARPSHTSQYLCASSAWTGDRNTIYFGEGSWLTVV.

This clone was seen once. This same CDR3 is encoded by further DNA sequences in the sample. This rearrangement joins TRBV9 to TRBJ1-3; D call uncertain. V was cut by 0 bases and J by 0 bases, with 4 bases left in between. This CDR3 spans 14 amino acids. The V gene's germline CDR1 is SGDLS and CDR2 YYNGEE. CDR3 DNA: TGTGCCAGCAGCGTAGAGAGCTCTGGAAACACCATATATTTT. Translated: CASSVESSGNTIYF.

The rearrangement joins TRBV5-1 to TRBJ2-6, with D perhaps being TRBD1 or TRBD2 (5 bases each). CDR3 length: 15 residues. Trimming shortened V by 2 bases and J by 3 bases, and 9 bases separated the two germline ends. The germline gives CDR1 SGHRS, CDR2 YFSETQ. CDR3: CASSFGGNGANVLTF. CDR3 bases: TGCGCCAGCAGCTTTGGGGGAAATGGGGCCAACGTCCTGACTTTC.

CDR3 nucleotide sequence: TGTGCCAGCTCACCCCAGGGCCTTAATGAAAAACTGTTTTTT. The encoded protein is CASSPQGLNEKLFF. This sequence joins TRBV18 and TRBJ1-4; possibly TRBD1 for D (5 bases). V lost 3 bases and J 4 bases, leaving 9 bases between the germline ends. The CDR3 covers 14 residues. Germline loops: CDR1 KGHSH, CDR2 LQKENI.

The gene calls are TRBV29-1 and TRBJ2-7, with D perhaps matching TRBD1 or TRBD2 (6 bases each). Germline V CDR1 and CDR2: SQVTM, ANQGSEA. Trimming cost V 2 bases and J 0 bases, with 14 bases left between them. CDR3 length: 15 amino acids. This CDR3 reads CSVEKGGGISYEQYF. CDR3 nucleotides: TGCAGCGTTGAAAAGGGGGGCGGGATCTCCTACGAGCAGTACTTC.

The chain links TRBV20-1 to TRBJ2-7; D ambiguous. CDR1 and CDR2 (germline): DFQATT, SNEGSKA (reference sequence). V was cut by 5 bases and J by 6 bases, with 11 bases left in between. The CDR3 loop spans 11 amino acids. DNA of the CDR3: TGCAGTGCTCCATCCCCCGGCGAGCAGTACTTC. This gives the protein CSAPSPGEQYF.

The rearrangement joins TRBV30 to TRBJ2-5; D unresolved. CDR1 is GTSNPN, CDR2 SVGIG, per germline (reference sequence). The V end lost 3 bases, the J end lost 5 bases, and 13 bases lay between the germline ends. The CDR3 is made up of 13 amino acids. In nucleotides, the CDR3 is TGTGCCTGGAGCAGTTGGTTTCGGGAGACCCAGTACTTC. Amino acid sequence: CAWSSWFRETQYF.

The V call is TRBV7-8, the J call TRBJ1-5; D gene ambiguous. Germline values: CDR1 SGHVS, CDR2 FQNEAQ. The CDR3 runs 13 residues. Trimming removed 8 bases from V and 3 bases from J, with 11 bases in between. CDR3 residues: CASGVANNQPQHF. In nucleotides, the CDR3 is TGTGCCAGCGGGGTGGCGAACAATCAGCCCCAGCATTTT.

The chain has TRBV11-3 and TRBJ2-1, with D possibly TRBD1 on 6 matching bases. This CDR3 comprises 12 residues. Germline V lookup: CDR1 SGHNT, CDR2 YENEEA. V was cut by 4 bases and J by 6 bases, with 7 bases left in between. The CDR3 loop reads CASSSGANEQFF. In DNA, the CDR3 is TGTGCCAGCAGCTCAGGGGCCAATGAGCAGTTCTTC.